One sample yielded the 30 T cell receptor beta chains listed below, sequenced in a study of CXCR3-negative and CXCR3-positive naive CD8 T cells. Libraries were UMI-labeled 5' RACE TRB cDNA. TCRdb re-called the 5' RACE reads and gives one entry per CDR3 protein, without DNA. The listing records more than 35,000 distinct CDR3 sequences. The sequenced sample consisted of memory CD8+ T cells from blood. All receptors come from a human donor in good health. Some clones in this sample may be carry-over from other donors' samples.

The V and J genes are TRBV19 and TRBJ1-1. This CDR3 contains 14 residues. CDR1 is LNHDA, CDR2 SQIVND, per germline (reference sequence). CDR3 residues: CASSITRMNTEAFF.

The chain employs TRBV2 and TRBJ1-1; TCRdb lists TRBD1, though no DNA is available to test this call. The CDR3 totals 15 residues. The germline gives CDR1 SNHLY, CDR2 FYNNEI. The CDR3: CASSDWGRLNTEAFF.

The chain uses TRBV29-1 and TRBJ2-2; the TCRdb call, TRBD2, lacks DNA for checking. Germline CDR1 SQVTM, CDR2 ANQGSEA. The CDR3 consists of 14 residues. CDR3 protein: CSVETRENTGELFF.

The chain links TRBV28 to TRBJ2-7; TCRdb's D call, TRBD2, is unchecked because there is no DNA. This CDR3 is built from 11 residues. CDR1 and CDR2 (germline): MDHEN, SYDVKM. CDR3 residues: CASSPLYEQYF.

This chain joins TRBV24-1 and TRBJ2-5; there is no DNA to check the TCRdb D call of TRBD1. CDR3 size: 18 residues. CDR1 and CDR2 from the germline V gene are KGHDR and SFDVKD. CDR3 protein: CATSDRMGRKGDLETQYF.

The chain combines TRBV5-1 with TRBJ2-1; TCRdb proposes TRBD1, but this gene call is untestable without DNA. The germline CDR1 and CDR2 sequences are SGHRS and YFSETQ. The CDR3 runs to 15 residues. CDR3 in amino acids: CASSLGQGALDEQFF.

The CDR3 sequence: CSARDLAGGYEQYF. The chain couples TRBV20-1 to TRBJ2-7; there is no DNA to check the TCRdb D call of TRBD2. The length of the CDR3 is 14 residues. CDR1 is DFQATT and CDR2 is SNEGSKA in the germline V gene (reference sequence).

The chain recombines TRBV6-2 or TRBV6-3 with TRBJ2-7. This CDR3 is built from 14 residues. Per germline, CDR1 MNHEY and CDR2 SVGEGT. The CDR3 spells CASSYSDTTYEQYF.

This chain joins TRBV7-9 and TRBJ2-7; TCRdb lists TRBD1, though no DNA is available to test this call. CDR1 SEHNR and CDR2 FQNEAQ come from the germline V gene (reference sequence). There are 14 residues in the CDR3. CDR3 sequence: CASSFTEGADEQYF.

The chain combines TRBV3-1 with TRBJ2-1; the TRBD1 assignment by TCRdb is unverifiable without DNA. CDR3 size: 17 residues. The germline V gene encodes CDR1 LGHDT and CDR2 YNNKEL (reference sequence). The CDR3 sequence: CASSQYGTGSPYNEQFF.

This rearrangement joins TRBV2 to TRBJ2-1; the TRBD1 assignment by TCRdb is unverifiable without DNA. The CDR3 is 13 amino acids. The germline CDR1 and CDR2 sequences are SNHLY and FYNNEI. This CDR3 is CASIGQGWNEQFF.

V usage is TRBV28 and J usage is TRBJ2-5; TCRdb selects TRBD1, and the lack of DNA leaves this call unchecked. Germline assignment: CDR1 MDHEN and CDR2 SYDVKM. The CDR3 is 16 residues long. CDR3 loop: CASSFGDRDPQETQYF. Combining the CDR3 with reference TRBV28 and TRBJ2-5 gives the whole variable domain DVKVTQSSRYLVKRTGEKVFLECVQDMDHENMFWYRQDPGLGLRLIYFSYDVKMKEKGDIPEGYSVSREKKERFSLILESASTNQTSMYLCASSFGDRDPQETQYFGPGTRLLVL.

This chain uses TRBV19 with TRBJ1-1. This CDR3 has 16 residues. CDR1 LNHDA and CDR2 SQIVND come from the germline V gene (reference sequence). The CDR3 sequence: CASSIDLSAVGSEAFF.

V and J are TRBV5-1 and TRBJ2-3; TCRdb's D call, TRBD1, is unchecked because there is no DNA. The germline gives CDR1 SGHRS, CDR2 YFSETQ. CDR3 length: 15 residues. CDR3 protein: CASSARARFTDTQYF. The variable domain in full, completed from reference TRBV5-1 and TRBJ2-3, reads KAGVTQTPRYLIKTRGQQVTLSCSPISGHRSVSWYQQTPGQGLQFLFEYFSETQRNKGNFPGRFSGRQFSNSRSEMNVSTLELGDSALYLCASSARARFTDTQYFGPGTRLTVL.

The rearrangement links TRBV28 to TRBJ1-1. Looked up from germline, CDR1 is MDHEN and CDR2 is SYDVKM. This CDR3 contains 13 residues. This CDR3 is CASSLGKRTEAFF.

The V call is TRBV12-3 or TRBV12-4, the J call TRBJ2-7; as DNA is missing, the TRBD2 call by TCRdb cannot be tested. CDR3 length: 14 residues. The CDR3 region is CASSFGLDSYEQYF.

The gene calls are TRBV3-1 and TRBJ2-1. From germline, CDR1 is LGHDT and CDR2 YNNKEL (reference sequence). The CDR3 sequence is 16 residues long. Here the CDR3 reads CASSQDIDSRYNEQFF.

The V and J genes are TRBV6-5 and TRBJ2-5; TCRdb's D gene call, TRBD2, goes unchecked for lack of DNA. The CDR3 is made up of 12 amino acids. CDR1 and CDR2 (germline): MNHEY, SVGAGI. The CDR3 here is CASSASGETQYF.

The rearrangement joins TRBV13 to TRBJ2-2; absent DNA, TCRdb's TRBD2 call cannot be checked. The CDR3 length is 14 residues. The germline CDR1 and CDR2 sequences are PRHDT and FYEKMQ (reference sequence). CDR3: CASSPRDLAGELFF.

V and J are TRBV4-1 and TRBJ2-7; as DNA is missing, the TRBD1 call by TCRdb cannot be tested. The CDR3 is 17 residues long. Germline V gene data show CDR1 as MGHRA and CDR2 as YSYEKL. The CDR3 here is CASSQGLGAEFSYEQYF.

This chain joins TRBV27 and TRBJ2-7; TCRdb returns TRBD1, unconfirmable since there is no DNA. From germline, CDR1 is MNHEY and CDR2 SMNVEV (reference sequence). This CDR3 has 15 residues. This CDR3 is CASSLQGTYYYEQYF.

The V and J genes are TRBV6-4 and TRBJ2-2; TCRdb's D gene call, TRBD1, goes unchecked for lack of DNA. This CDR3 contains 15 residues. Germline V gives CDR1 MRHNA, CDR2 SNTAGT. CDR3 region: CASSDSSGGTGELFF.

The chain is built from TRBV5-1 and TRBJ1-1. The CDR3 totals 11 residues. The germline gives CDR1 SGHRS, CDR2 YFSETQ. The CDR3 is CASASYTEAFF.

The V call is TRBV7-9, the J call TRBJ1-1; TCRdb proposes TRBD1, but this gene call is untestable without DNA. CDR1 is SEHNR and CDR2 is FQNEAQ in the germline V gene (reference sequence). This CDR3 comprises 16 residues. CDR3 region: CASSPFPSGKNTEAFF.

This chain uses TRBV15 with TRBJ1-5. CDR3 length: 14 amino acids. CDR1 is LNHNV, CDR2 YYDKDF, per germline (reference sequence). The chain's CDR3 is CATSEGNSNQPQHF. Combining the CDR3 with reference TRBV15 and TRBJ1-5 gives the whole variable domain DAMVIQNPRYQVTQFGKPVTLSCSQTLNHNVMYWYQQKSSQAPKLLFHYYDKDFNNEADTPDNFQSRRPNTSFCFLDIRSPGLGDTAMYLCATSEGNSNQPQHFGDGTRLSIL.

The rearrangement uses TRBV20-1 and TRBJ2-5; as DNA is missing, the TRBD1 call by TCRdb cannot be tested. CDR3 size: 18 residues. CDR1 DFQATT and CDR2 SNEGSKA come from the germline V gene (reference sequence). This chain's CDR3 is CSARGSGYSSQWQETQYF.

V is TRBV7-2 and J is TRBJ2-3. The CDR3 has 15 residues. Germline-derived CDR1 and CDR2 are SGHTA and FQGNSA. The CDR3 region is CASSPYLVDTDTQYF.

V and J are TRBV29-1 and TRBJ2-7; without DNA, the TCRdb call of TRBD1 cannot be checked. Germline values: CDR1 SQVTM, CDR2 ANQGSEA. The CDR3 is 12 residues long. The CDR3 here is CSVEYRVGEQYF.

The rearrangement uses TRBV12-3 or TRBV12-4 and TRBJ2-5. The CDR3 spans 14 residues. The chain's CDR3 is CASSFLGNQETQYF.

The chain combines TRBV3-1 with TRBJ1-2; the D call from TCRdb, TRBD1, cannot be confirmed without DNA. The germline CDR1 and CDR2 sequences are LGHDT and YNNKEL (reference sequence). The CDR3 is made up of 15 amino acids. The CDR3 loop is CASSHELKGGYGYTF.